This TCR beta chain was documented in a study of T-cell reconstitution after alpha-beta-depleted transplantation in children. This clonotype was counted between two and nine times. V lost 1 base, J lost 7 bases, and 3 bases stayed unmatched. CDR3 length equals 13 residues. Germline values: CDR1 DFQATT, CDR2 SNEGSKA (reference sequence). This sample's TCRbeta library carried unique molecular identifier barcodes. In TCRdb, the PCR reads were re-called with MiXCR into one record per CDR3 protein. This sample has a few hundred thousand distinct CDR3 sequences, with roughly 13% found just once. This sample comprised PBMCs, obtained from the stem cell graft. The chain combines TRBV20-1 with TRBJ1-5; 8 bases fit TRBD1. The source of this sequence is a human donor who donated a stem cell graft to a child with Fanconi anemia. This CDR3 reads CSARAQGAQPQHF. As DNA, the CDR3 is TGCAGTGCTAGAGCTCAGGGGGCACAGCCCCAGCATTTT.